The 12 T cell receptor beta chains listed next were all sequenced from one sample in a study of T cell responses to AZD1222 COVID-19 vaccine. The method was immunoSEQ multiplex PCR; TCRdb's version includes in-frame clones alone and lacks a portion of them. Of some 190,000 clones listed, 85% to 90% are singletons. Sequenced material: peripheral blood, taken on day 0 of AZD1222 vaccination. These receptors all stem from an adult in good health.

J is TRBJ2-7 and V is TRBV7-9; D tentatively fits TRBD1 or TRBD2 (6 bases each). Trimming took 7 bases from V and 3 from J, leaving 13 bases between them. This CDR3 has 13 residues. Germline values: CDR1 SEHNR, CDR2 FQNEAQ (reference sequence). The DNA for the CDR3 is TGTGCCAGCACCAAGGGGGGCAGCTACGAGCAGTACTTC. Translated, it gives CASTKGGSYEQYF.

This clone was recorded many times. The chain recombines TRBV5-1 with TRBJ2-5; a possible D gene is TRBD1 (6 bases). The ends were cut back, 4 bases at V and 4 bases at J, with 14 bases in the middle. Germline V lookup: CDR1 SGHRS, CDR2 YFSETQ. CDR3 length equals 14 residues. CDR3 bases: TGCGCCAGCAGCCCAAGCCAGGGGCGAGAGACCCAGTACTTC. Translating it yields CASSPSQGRETQYF.

The genes are TRBV25-1 and TRBJ2-5, with D possibly TRBD2 on 5 matching bases. From germline, CDR1 is MGHDK and CDR2 SYGVNS. This CDR3 spans 14 amino acids. Trimming removed 2 bases at V and 5 bases at J, with 12 bases between. The CDR3 sequence is CASSEAEEGETQYF. In DNA form, the CDR3 reads TGTGCCAGCAGTGAAGCGGAGGAAGGGGAGACCCAGTACTTC.

The J gene is TRBJ2-1, the V gene TRBV9; 8 bases agree with TRBD2. Germline V gives CDR1 SGDLS, CDR2 YYNGEE. This CDR3 region has 17 residues. J lost 1 base, V lost 0 bases, and 6 bases had no gene match. The CDR3: CASSVGSGGRSYNEQFF. CDR3 bases: TGTGCCAGCAGCGTAGGAAGCGGGGGAAGGTCCTACAATGAGCAGTTCTTC. The full variable domain, with the rest looked up from reference TRBV9 and TRBJ2-1, is DSGVTQTPKHLITATGQRVTLRCSPRSGDLSVYWYQQSLDQGLQFLIQYYNGEERAKGNILERFSAQQFPDLHSELNLSSLELGDSALYFCASSVGSGGRSYNEQFFGPGTRLTVL.

This rearrangement joins TRBV28 to TRBJ2-7; D unresolved. Trimming cost V 4 bases and J 0 bases, with 1 base left between them. There are 11 residues in the CDR3. Germline V lookup: CDR1 MDHEN, CDR2 SYDVKM. As DNA, the CDR3 is TGTGCCAGCAGTTCCTCCTACGAGCAGTACTTC. Its translation is CASSSSYEQYF. The full variable domain, completed using reference TRBV28 and TRBJ2-7, is DVKVTQSSRYLVKRTGEKVFLECVQDMDHENMFWYRQDPGLGLRLIYFSYDVKMKEKGDIPEGYSVSREKKERFSLILESASTNQTSMYLCASSSSYEQYFGPGTRLTVT.

The chain recombines TRBV14 with TRBJ2-3, with D perhaps assigned TRBD1 or TRBD2 (6 bases each). CDR3 length: 14 residues. Germline CDR1 is SGHDN and CDR2 is FVKESK. Trimming took off 4 bases at V and 3 bases at J, with 11 bases between the two ends. CDR3 residues: CASSLGGGTDTQYF. The CDR3 DNA is TGTGCCAGCAGCCTAGGAGGGGGGACAGATACGCAGTATTTT. Filled out from reference TRBV14 and TRBJ2-3, the complete variable domain reads EAGVTQFPSHSVIEKGQTVTLRCDPISGHDNLYWYRRVMGKEIKFLLHFVKESKQDESGMPNNRFLAERTGGTYSTLKVQPAELEDSGVYFCASSLGGGTDTQYFGPGTRLTVL.

The V and J genes are TRBV4-3 and TRBJ2-7; 13 bases match TRBD2. CDR3 length: 17 amino acids. J was trimmed by 7 bases and V by 0 bases; bases with no gene match: 9. Germline assignment: CDR1 LGHNA and CDR2 YSLEER. CDR3 protein: CASSQDATGLAGKEQYF. DNA for the CDR3: TGCGCCAGCAGCCAAGATGCCACGGGACTAGCGGGGAAGGAGCAGTACTTC.

The chain has TRBV5-8 and TRBJ1-1; the match to TRBD1 covers 9 bases. CDR3 length: 15 residues. V lost 3 bases and J lost 2; bases outside the gene matches: 5. Germline CDR1 is SGHTS and CDR2 is YDEGEE. The CDR3 sequence is CASSYGTGPNTEAFF. DNA for the CDR3: TGTGCCAGCAGCTATGGGACAGGGCCAAACACTGAAGCTTTCTTT.

V is TRBV4-3 and J is TRBJ1-1, with 8 nucleotides matching TRBD1. V was clipped by 4 bases and J by 1 base; unmatched bases: 2. The CDR3 covers 14 residues. Germline assignment: CDR1 LGHNA and CDR2 YSLEER. The CDR3 DNA reads as TGCGCCAGCAGCCCCGGGACAGGGAACACTGAAGCTTTCTTT. It translates to CASSPGTGNTEAFF.

V and J are TRBV20-1 and TRBJ1-5, with 9 bases that match TRBD1. CDR3 length: 13 amino acids. The V segment lost 3 bases and the J segment 5 bases; nucleotides outside the gene matches: 2. Looked up from germline, CDR1 is DFQATT and CDR2 is SNEGSKA (reference sequence). In DNA, the CDR3 is TGCAGTGCTAGTGGGGACAGGGATCAGCCCCAGCATTTT. Its translation is CSASGDRDQPQHF.

The gene calls are TRBV29-1 and TRBJ1-1; possibly TRBD1 for D (5 bases). V was trimmed by 6 bases and J by 1 base, leaving 9 bases between them. The germline V gene has CDR1 SQVTM and CDR2 ANQGSEA. This CDR3 has 12 amino acids. CDR3 protein: CSVGGQNTEAFF. Written as DNA, the CDR3 is TGCAGCGTGGGTGGACAGAACACTGAAGCTTTCTTT.

V is TRBV30 and J is TRBJ2-5; 8 bases are shared with TRBD2. CDR3 length equals 14 residues. Germline CDR1 GTSNPN, CDR2 SVGIG (reference sequence). With V trimmed by 6 bases and J by 1 base, 7 bases remained unmatched. The CDR3 nucleotides read TGTGCCTGTCCCGGGACTAGGTCCCAAGAGACCCAGTACTTC. It codes for CACPGTRSQETQYF.